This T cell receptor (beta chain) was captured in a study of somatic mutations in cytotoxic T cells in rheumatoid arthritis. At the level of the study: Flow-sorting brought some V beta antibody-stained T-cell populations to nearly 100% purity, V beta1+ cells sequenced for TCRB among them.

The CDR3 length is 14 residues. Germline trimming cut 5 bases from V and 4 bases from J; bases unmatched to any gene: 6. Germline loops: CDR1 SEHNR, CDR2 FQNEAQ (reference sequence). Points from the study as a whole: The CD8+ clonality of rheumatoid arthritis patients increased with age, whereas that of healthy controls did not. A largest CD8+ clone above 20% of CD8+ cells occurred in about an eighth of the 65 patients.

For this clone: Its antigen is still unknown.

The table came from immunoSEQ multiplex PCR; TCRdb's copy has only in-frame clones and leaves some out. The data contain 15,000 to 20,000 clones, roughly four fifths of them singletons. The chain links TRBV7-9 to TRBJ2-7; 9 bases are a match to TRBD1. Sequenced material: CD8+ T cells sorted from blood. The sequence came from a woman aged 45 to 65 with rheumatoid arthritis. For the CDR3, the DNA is TGTGCCAGCAGCCCCCGGGACAGGGTTTACGAGCAGTACTTC. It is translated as CASSPRDRVYEQYF.